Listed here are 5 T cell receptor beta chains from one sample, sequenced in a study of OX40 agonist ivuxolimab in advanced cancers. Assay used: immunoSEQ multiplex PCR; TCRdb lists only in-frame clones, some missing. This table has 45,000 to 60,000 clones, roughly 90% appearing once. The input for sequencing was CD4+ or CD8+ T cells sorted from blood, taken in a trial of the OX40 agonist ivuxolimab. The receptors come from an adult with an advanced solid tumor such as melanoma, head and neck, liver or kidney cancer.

In DNA, the CDR3 is TGTGCCAGCAGCGGAGGTCGGCTAGCGGGAGTTGAGACCCAGTACTTC. Protein: CASSGGRLAGVETQYF. This chain uses TRBV11-2 with TRBJ2-5; TRBD2 matches at 10 bases. Germline V CDR1 and CDR2: SGHAT, FQNNGV. The trim removed 5 bases at V and 5 bases at J, leaving 11 bases unmatched. CDR3 length: 16 residues.

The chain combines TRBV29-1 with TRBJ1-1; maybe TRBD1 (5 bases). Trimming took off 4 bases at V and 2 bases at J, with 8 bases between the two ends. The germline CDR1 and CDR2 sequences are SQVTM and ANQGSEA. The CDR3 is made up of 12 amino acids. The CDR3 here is CSVGGGNTEAFF. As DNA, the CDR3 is TGCAGCGTTGGCGGGGGTAACACTGAAGCTTTCTTT.

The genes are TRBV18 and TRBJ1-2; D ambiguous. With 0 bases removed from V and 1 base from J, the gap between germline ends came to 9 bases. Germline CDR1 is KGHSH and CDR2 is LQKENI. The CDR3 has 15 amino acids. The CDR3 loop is CASSPPLGRNYGYTF. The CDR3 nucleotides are TGTGCCAGCTCACCACCGTTGGGTCGTAACTATGGCTACACCTTC. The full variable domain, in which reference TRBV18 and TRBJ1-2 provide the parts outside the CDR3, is NAGVMQNPRHLVRRRGQEARLRCSPMKGHSHVYWYRQLPEEGLKFMVYLQKENIIDESGMPKERFSAEFPKEGPSILRIQQVVRGDSAAYFCASSPPLGRNYGYTFGSGTRLTVV.

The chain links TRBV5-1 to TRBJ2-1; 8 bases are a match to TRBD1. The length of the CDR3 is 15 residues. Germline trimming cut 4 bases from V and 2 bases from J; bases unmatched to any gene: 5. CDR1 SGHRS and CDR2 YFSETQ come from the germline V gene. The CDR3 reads CASSVRDRTYNEQFF. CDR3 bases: TGCGCCAGCAGCGTCCGGGACAGGACCTACAATGAGCAGTTCTTC.

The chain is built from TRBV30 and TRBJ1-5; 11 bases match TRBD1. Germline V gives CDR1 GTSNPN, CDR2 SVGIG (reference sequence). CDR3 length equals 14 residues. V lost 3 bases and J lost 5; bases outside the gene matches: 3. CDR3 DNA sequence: TGTGCCTGGAGCCGGGACAGGGGGTATCAGCCCCAGCATTTT. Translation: CAWSRDRGYQPQHF.